This T cell receptor beta chain was sequenced in a study of blood T cells in healthy people across ages. General study results and limits: One million T cells yielded diversity estimates that were considered underestimates. Measured against age, TCR beta diversity per million T cells decreased in a roughly linear manner.

Together with a sample-barcoded 5' primer, a J-beta primer mix was included in a second PCR lasting about 7 to 12 cycles. TCRdb processed the 5' RACE reads anew with MiXCR; each CDR3 protein has one entry. The sample shows approximately 670,000 distinct CDR3 sequences, about 43% of them seen only once. This clonotype was picked up many times. The antigen remains unidentified. The authors drew around 9.4 milliliters of peripheral blood from each donor. The CDR3 covers 13 residues. Germline values: CDR1 LGHNA, CDR2 YSLEER. V was shortened by 0 bases and J by 9 bases, with 9 bases between the two germline ends.

The V gene is TRBV4-3, the J gene TRBJ2-1; TRBD2 might be the D (5 bases). The receptor was isolated from a man at least 80 years old in good health. The specimen was blood. CDR3 nucleotides: TGCGCCAGCAGCCAAGAAGCGGATGGTGAGCAGTTCTTC. Translated, it gives CASSQEADGEQFF.